This T cell receptor beta chain was obtained from a study of blood T cell repertoires in COVID-19. Study background: Specimens from acute and convalescent COVID-19 originated in the United States, Italy and Spain.

The CDR3 is 15 amino acids. Germline V lookup: CDR1 SNHLY, CDR2 FYNNEI. Trimming at V came to 7 bases and at J to 0 bases, leaving 6 bases not matched to a gene. Method: immunoSEQ multiplex PCR; TCRdb's copy keeps in-frame clones and lacks some. The sample records around 130,000 clones, roughly 84% being singletons. This clonotype originated in a woman between 25 and 40 years old who had recovered from COVID-19. The sample consisted of peripheral blood. The gene calls are TRBV2 and TRBJ1-1; 9 nucleotides align to TRBD1. As DNA, the CDR3 is TGTGCCAGCATACAGGGGGCGCCGGTGAACACTGAAGCTTTCTTT. Translated: CASIQGAPVNTEAFF.